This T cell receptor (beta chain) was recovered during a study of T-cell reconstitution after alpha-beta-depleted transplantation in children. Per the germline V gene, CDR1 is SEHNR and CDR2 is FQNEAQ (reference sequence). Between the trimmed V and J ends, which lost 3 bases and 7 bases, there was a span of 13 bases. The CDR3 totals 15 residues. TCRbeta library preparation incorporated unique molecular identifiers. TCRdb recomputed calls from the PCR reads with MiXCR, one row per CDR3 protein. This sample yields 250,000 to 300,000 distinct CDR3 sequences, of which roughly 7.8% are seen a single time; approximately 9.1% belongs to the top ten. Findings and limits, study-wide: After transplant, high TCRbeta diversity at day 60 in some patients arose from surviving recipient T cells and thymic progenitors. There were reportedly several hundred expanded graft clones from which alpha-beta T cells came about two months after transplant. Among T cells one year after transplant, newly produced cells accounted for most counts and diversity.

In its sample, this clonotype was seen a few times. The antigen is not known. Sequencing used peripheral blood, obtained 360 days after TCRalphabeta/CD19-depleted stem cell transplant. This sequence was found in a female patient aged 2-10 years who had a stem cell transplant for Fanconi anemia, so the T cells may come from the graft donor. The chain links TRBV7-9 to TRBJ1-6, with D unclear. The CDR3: CASSFFRDKNSPLHF. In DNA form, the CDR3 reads TGTGCCAGCAGCTTCTTCCGGGATAAAAATTCACCCCTCCACTTT.